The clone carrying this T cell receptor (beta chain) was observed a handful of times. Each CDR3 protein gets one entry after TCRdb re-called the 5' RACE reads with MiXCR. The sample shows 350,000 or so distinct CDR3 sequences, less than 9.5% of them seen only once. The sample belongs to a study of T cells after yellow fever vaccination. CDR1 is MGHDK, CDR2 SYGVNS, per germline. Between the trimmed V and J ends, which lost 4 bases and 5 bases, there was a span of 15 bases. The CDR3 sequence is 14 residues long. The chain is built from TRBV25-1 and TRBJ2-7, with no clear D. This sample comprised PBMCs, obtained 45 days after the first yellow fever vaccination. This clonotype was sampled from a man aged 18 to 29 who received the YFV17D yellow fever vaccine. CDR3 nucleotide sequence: TGTGCCAGCAGTGGCCGTGGACCGCGTGACGAGCAGTACTTC. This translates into CASSGRGPRDEQYF.